This T cell receptor beta chain was profiled in a study of PD-1 blockade in classical Hodgkin lymphoma. For this clone: The antigen is not known.

Repertoires were generated with immunoSEQ multiplex PCR, while TCRdb's copy carries only in-frame clones and drops some. The data show about 93,000 clones, about 90% seen once. Each of the patients experienced relapse following autologous stem cell transplantation, and their brentuximab vedotin exposure differed. Points from the study as a whole: By C4D1 there was a significant rise in CD4+ TCR diversity but not in CD8+ TCR diversity.

Germline V gives CDR1 SNHLY, CDR2 FYNNEI. V lost 6 bases and J lost 3; bases outside the gene matches: 4. CDR3 length equals 13 residues. This TCR came from a human donor with classical Hodgkin lymphoma. Sequenced material: peripheral blood mononuclear cells (PBMCs), taken before the second cycle of nivolumab. This chain joins TRBV2 and TRBJ1-1; 7 nucleotides align to TRBD1. This chain's CDR3 is CASRWDRYTEAFF. CDR3 DNA: TGTGCCAGCAGGTGGGACAGATACACTGAAGCTTTCTTT.